These 27 T cell receptor beta chains were sequenced from one sample in a study of cytomegalovirus exposure and HLA in healthy donors. Both 60 Vbeta primers and 13 Jbeta primers went into the PCR. Profiling relied on immunoSEQ multiplex PCR, and the TCRdb table lists in-frame clones only, not all of them. The data hold 150,000 to 170,000 clones, with more than 60% observed a single time. The specimen sequenced was PBMCs. Source of these receptors: a middle-aged woman in good health and CMV-seronegative.

The chain has TRBV5-1 and TRBJ2-2; D possibly corresponds to TRBD2 (5 bases). CDR1 is SGHRS, CDR2 YFSETQ, per germline. This CDR3 region has 15 residues. Trimming removed 1 base from V and 4 bases from J, with 11 bases in between. The CDR3 DNA sequence: TGCGCCAGCAGCTTGATACGGGCGGGCACCGGGGAGCTGTTTTTT. Protein: CASSLIRAGTGELFF.

V usage is TRBV9 and J usage is TRBJ2-3; no definite D call. With 3 bases removed from V and 5 bases from J, the gap between germline ends came to 16 bases. This CDR3 is built from 15 residues. The V gene's germline CDR1 is SGDLS and CDR2 YYNGEE. CDR3: CASSATDGLGDTQYF. The CDR3 DNA follows: TGTGCCAGCAGCGCTACAGACGGCTTAGGAGATACGCAGTATTTT.

The chain couples TRBV6-4 to TRBJ1-1, with D unclear. V lost 6 bases, J lost 2 bases, and 10 bases lay in between. The CDR3 covers 13 residues. The germline CDR1 and CDR2 sequences are MRHNA and SNTAGT. CDR3 sequence (DNA): TGTGCCAGCAGCCTCCGAGATAACACTGAAGCTTTCTTT. The encoded protein is CASSLRDNTEAFF.

Comments on this clone: The junction does not match germline at one end; this may be a read error. The V gene is TRBV30, the J gene TRBJ1-2; D might be TRBD1 (6 bases). The CDR3 consists of 11 residues. Germline V gene sequence: CDR1 GTSNPN, CDR2 SVGIG (reference sequence). DNA of the CDR3: TGTGCCGGGAGTTTGGGGGCGGGCTACACCTTC. Translating it yields CAGSLGAGYTF.

The chain employs TRBV5-1 and TRBJ2-1, with D perhaps matching TRBD1 (6 bases). This CDR3 is built from 15 residues. Trimming left V 0 bases short and J 5 bases short, with 12 bases between. The V gene's germline CDR1 is SGHRS and CDR2 YFSETQ. CDR3 protein: CASSLVGQLNNEQFF. The CDR3 DNA reads as TGCGCCAGCAGCTTGGTTGGACAGCTGAACAATGAGCAGTTCTTC. The whole variable domain, filled in from reference TRBV5-1 and TRBJ2-1, reads KAGVTQTPRYLIKTRGQQVTLSCSPISGHRSVSWYQQTPGQGLQFLFEYFSETQRNKGNFPGRFSGRQFSNSRSEMNVSTLELGDSALYLCASSLVGQLNNEQFFGPGTRLTVL.

This clone was seen just once. This rearrangement joins TRBV6-5 to TRBJ1-2; D unresolved. With 8 bases removed from V and 2 bases from J, the gap between germline ends came to 6 bases. This CDR3 spans 11 amino acids. Germline values: CDR1 MNHEY, CDR2 SVGAGI. CDR3 loop: CASLRNYGYTF. In DNA form, the CDR3 reads TGTGCCAGCCTGCGGAACTATGGCTACACCTTC.

The V call is TRBV6-1, the J call TRBJ2-1; TRBD2 matches 10 bases. After removal of 6 bases from V and 8 bases from J, the junction contained 7 bases not matched to a gene. The CDR3 is 14 amino acids. Germline assignment: CDR1 MNHNS and CDR2 SASEGT. CDR3 loop: CASSLAGGLDEQFF. The DNA of the CDR3 is TGTGCCAGCAGCTTAGCGGGAGGCTTGGATGAGCAGTTCTTC.

The rearrangement uses TRBV4-1 and TRBJ2-1; 9 bases line up with TRBD2. The trim removed 0 bases at V and 4 bases at J, leaving 10 bases unmatched. From germline, CDR1 is MGHRA and CDR2 YSYEKL. The CDR3 covers 18 residues. The CDR3 region has the DNA TGCGCCAGCAGCCAAGATCTCCTAGCGGGACCACCGTACAATGAGCAGTTCTTC. As protein: CASSQDLLAGPPYNEQFF.

The chain uses TRBV11-3 and TRBJ1-3; 7 positions agree with TRBD1. The trim removed 6 bases at V and 2 bases at J, leaving 7 bases unmatched. Germline loops: CDR1 SGHNT, CDR2 YENEEA. The CDR3 runs 15 residues. CDR3 amino acids: CASSSTGPPGNTIYF. The DNA for the CDR3 is TGTGCCAGCAGTTCGACAGGGCCCCCTGGAAACACCATATATTTT.

This chain uses TRBV5-4 with TRBJ2-1; TRBD2 aligns across 11 bases. Trimming took 3 bases from V and 9 from J; bases not matched to a gene: 11. CDR1 is SGHNT, CDR2 YYREEE, per germline (reference sequence). CDR3 length: 16 residues. The CDR3 here is CASSSLAGGPWGEQFF. Written as DNA, the CDR3 is TGTGCCAGCAGCTCTCTAGCGGGGGGCCCCTGGGGTGAGCAGTTCTTC.

The chain carries TRBV6-1 and TRBJ2-7; the match to TRBD1 covers 10 bases. Germline CDR1 is MNHNS and CDR2 is SASEGT. Germline trimming cut 2 bases from V and 3 bases from J; bases unmatched to any gene: 4. The CDR3 length is 15 residues. CDR3 in DNA: TGTGCCAGCAGTGAAATGGGACAGGGGTACTACGAGCAGTACTTC. It codes for CASSEMGQGYYEQYF.

The gene calls are TRBV6-6 and TRBJ2-3; 12 bases are shared with TRBD2. Germline V gives CDR1 MNHNY, CDR2 SVGAGI (reference sequence). The CDR3 is made up of 15 amino acids. Trimming cost V 7 bases and J 5 bases; bases outside gene matches: 7. CDR3 DNA sequence: TGTGCCAGCATCCTAGCGGGGGGGCCAGTAGATACGCAGTATTTT. It codes for CASILAGGPVDTQYF.

The chain links TRBV6-5 to TRBJ1-1; TRBD1 matches 8 bases. This CDR3 has 15 amino acids. V shed 1 base and J 1 base; nucleotides not matched to a gene: 2. In germline, CDR1 is MNHEY, CDR2 SVGAGI. The CDR3 sequence is CASSYFRGPNTEAFF. CDR3 coding DNA: TGTGCCAGCAGTTACTTCAGGGGGCCGAACACTGAAGCTTTCTTT.

The chain has TRBV6-6 and TRBJ1-1, with no clear D. Germline-derived CDR1 and CDR2 are MNHNY and SVGAGI (reference sequence). V shed 5 bases and J shed 1 base, with 8 bases lying between them. CDR3 length: 13 amino acids. The CDR3 spells CASSNSWNTEAFF. The CDR3 nucleotides are TGTGCCAGCAGTAATTCTTGGAACACTGAAGCTTTCTTT.

V is TRBV30 and J is TRBJ1-2; 8 nucleotides match TRBD1. Germline V gene sequence: CDR1 GTSNPN, CDR2 SVGIG (reference sequence). Germline trimming cut 0 bases from V and 8 bases from J; bases unmatched to any gene: 5. The CDR3 spans 13 residues. The CDR3 here is CAWSVRRQGGYTF. In nucleotides, the CDR3 is TGTGCCTGGAGTGTACGAAGACAGGGGGGCTACACCTTC.

The rearrangement links TRBV13 to TRBJ1-2; D is ambiguous. The germline V gene encodes CDR1 PRHDT and CDR2 FYEKMQ (reference sequence). CDR3 length equals 14 residues. CDR3 amino acids: CATSGSGDTYGYTF. For the CDR3, the DNA is TGTGCAACGAGCGGGTCTGGAGATACCTATGGCTACACCTTC.

The chain combines TRBV11-2 with TRBJ1-1; 10 bases align to TRBD1. There are 17 residues in the CDR3. The germline gives CDR1 SGHAT, CDR2 FQNNGV. The V gene end was trimmed by 4 bases and the J gene end by 0 bases; junction bases not matched to a gene: 8. The CDR3 DNA reads TGTGCCAGCAGCTCTTACCCGGGACAGGGGCTGAACACTGAAGCTTTCTTT. Its translation: CASSSYPGQGLNTEAFF.

The rearrangement uses TRBV6-5 and TRBJ2-4, with TRBD2 matching over 9 bases. This CDR3 comprises 15 residues. V lost 6 bases, J lost 4 bases, and 7 bases stayed unmatched. Per the germline V gene, CDR1 is MNHEY and CDR2 is SVGAGI. This CDR3 reads CASRAGGYSKNIQYF. The CDR3 nucleotides are TGTGCCAGCAGGGCGGGAGGGTATTCAAAAAACATTCAGTACTTC.

The chain links TRBV15 to TRBJ2-1; D remains ambiguous. Germline CDR1 and CDR2: LNHNV and YYDKDF (reference sequence). The CDR3 is made up of 14 amino acids. Trimming pared 4 bases from V and 0 bases from J, leaving 7 bases between. DNA for the CDR3: TGTGCCACCAGCATCGCGAGCTCCTACAATGAGCAGTTCTTC. Translating it yields CATSIASSYNEQFF.

This clone was observed a handful of times. The J gene is TRBJ1-2, the V gene TRBV4-1, with D hard to call. CDR3 length: 15 amino acids. Germline lookup yields CDR1 MGHRA and CDR2 YSYEKL. The V end was cut by 0 bases, the J end by 3 bases, with 11 bases between. The CDR3 DNA reads as TGCGCCAGCAGCCAAGAAAAAGGGAGAGACTATGGCTACACCTTC. It translates to CASSQEKGRDYGYTF.

This clone appeared a single time. The J gene is TRBJ2-2, the V gene TRBV7-9, with D perhaps matching TRBD1 (6 bases). Germline CDR1 SEHNR, CDR2 FQNEAQ (reference sequence). Trimming shortened V by 5 bases and J by 5 bases, and 12 bases separated the two germline ends. The CDR3 sequence is 14 residues long. DNA of the CDR3: TGTGCCAGCAGCCGAGGACAGCCTACCGGGGAGCTGTTTTTT. This sequence encodes CASSRGQPTGELFF.

The chain links TRBV10-3 to TRBJ1-1; D remains unclear. Per the germline V gene, CDR1 is ENHRY and CDR2 is SYGVKD. The CDR3 extends over 12 amino acids. Trimming shortened V by 5 bases and J by 5 bases, and 9 bases separated the two germline ends. The CDR3 spells CAISLSGTEAFF. In nucleotides, the CDR3 is TGTGCCATCAGTTTAAGCGGGACTGAAGCTTTCTTT.

V and J are TRBV5-1 and TRBJ2-7; 7 bases agree with TRBD2. CDR1 is SGHRS and CDR2 is YFSETQ in the germline V gene. The V and J ends lost 1 base and 0 bases, in that order; junction bases with no gene match: 16. This CDR3 has 19 residues. CDR3 region: CASSLQVAVRASGSYEQYF. DNA of the CDR3: TGCGCCAGCAGCTTGCAGGTAGCCGTGAGGGCTAGCGGCTCCTACGAGCAGTACTTC.

This clone was recorded once. The chain employs TRBV5-4 and TRBJ2-7; 12 nucleotides align to TRBD2. The germline V gene has CDR1 SGHNT and CDR2 YYREEE (reference sequence). V lost 6 bases to trimming and J lost 3 bases; unmatched junction nucleotides: 10. This CDR3 has 16 amino acids. CDR3 sequence (DNA): TGTGCCAGCACCGGCCAGGGACTAGCGGGTAGCTACGAGCAGTACTTC. Translation: CASTGQGLAGSYEQYF.

The V gene is TRBV21-1, the J gene TRBJ1-1. TRBV21-1 is deemed a pseudogene. The CDR3 covers 14 residues. CDR3 residues: CASSRGGVMTEAFF. The CDR3 DNA reads as TGTGCCAGCAGCCGGGGGGGCGTGATGACTGAAGCTTTCTTT.

The chain has TRBV10-2 and TRBJ2-7; 7 bases are a match to TRBD1. Germline V gene lookup returns CDR1 WSHSY and CDR2 SAAADI. The CDR3 covers 14 residues. The V and J ends lost 8 bases and 0 bases, in that order; junction bases with no gene match: 7. The DNA of the CDR3 is TGCGCCAGCTCCCCGGACAGGAGCTCCTACGAGCAGTACTTC. It translates to CASSPDRSSYEQYF.

V gene TRBV6-6 combines with J gene TRBJ2-3, with D unresolved. There are 12 residues in the CDR3. Trimming stripped 4 bases from V and 0 bases from J, with 2 bases between. Germline CDR1 is MNHNY and CDR2 is SVGAGI (reference sequence). CDR3 DNA: TGTGCCAGCAGTTCTAGCACAGATACGCAGTATTTT. It specifies CASSSSTDTQYF.